These 15 T cell receptor beta chains were sequenced from one sample in a study of metastatic and nonmetastatic thyroid tumors. TCRdb re-analyzed the PCR reads using MiXCR. The table shows around 52,000 clones, with 25% to 30% occurring only once. Not a single patient had been given any form of treatment at any point before undergoing thyroid surgery. The specimen sequenced was blood. The source is a female donor with papillary thyroid cancer or a benign thyroid nodule (not recorded which). Some clones in this sample may be carry-over from other donors' samples.

The chain couples TRBV30 to TRBJ2-5; 9 bases are shared with TRBD1. CDR1 and CDR2 (germline): GTSNPN, SVGIG (reference sequence). J was trimmed by 5 bases and V by 4 bases; bases with no gene match: 8. The CDR3 runs to 14 residues. CDR3 nucleotide sequence: TGTGCCTGGAAGGAGACAGGGGGTCGGGAGACCCAGTACTTC. Residues: CAWKETGGRETQYF.

This clone was counted only a few times. The V call is TRBV6-1, the J call TRBJ1-6; D uncertain. V lost 3 bases and J 4 bases, leaving 4 bases between the germline ends. Germline CDR1 reads MNHNS; CDR2 reads SASEGT. The CDR3 loop spans 13 amino acids. Here the CDR3 reads CASSDRYNSPLHF. CDR3 nucleotides: TGTGCCAGCAGTGACAGGTATAATTCACCCCTCCACTTT.

The chain links TRBV11-2 to TRBJ1-1; D is uncertain. The CDR3 covers 13 residues. CDR1 is SGHAT, CDR2 FQNNGV, per germline. Trimming stripped 1 base from V and 4 bases from J, with 7 bases between. This CDR3 reads CASSLGRSTEAFF. The CDR3 nucleotides are TGTGCCAGCAGCTTAGGGCGCAGCACTGAAGCTTTCTTT. Full variable domain (missing parts from reference TRBV11-2 and TRBJ1-1): EAGVAQSPRYKIIEKRQSVAFWCNPISGHATLYWYQQILGQGPKLLIQFQNNGVVDDSQLPKDRFSAERLKGVDSTLKIQPAKLEDSAVYLCASSLGRSTEAFFGQGTRLTVV.

In its sample, this clone was seen many times. V gene TRBV7-2 combines with J gene TRBJ1-3; 11 positions match TRBD1. The trim removed 3 bases at V and 4 bases at J, leaving 5 bases unmatched. CDR3 length equals 16 residues. CDR1 SGHTA and CDR2 FQGNSA come from the germline V gene. The CDR3 coding sequence is TGTGCCAGCAGCTTGGGACAGGGGGTAGGCGGAAACACCATATATTTT. This codes for CASSLGQGVGGNTIYF.

The genes are TRBV19 and TRBJ1-2; D is unresolved. The CDR3 is 15 amino acids. Trimming took off 0 bases at V and 6 bases at J, with 14 bases between the two ends. Looked up from germline, CDR1 is LNHDA and CDR2 is SQIVND (reference sequence). The CDR3 region is CASSIDARTENGYTF. The CDR3 bases are TGTGCCAGTAGTATAGACGCCAGGACGGAGAATGGCTACACCTTC.

The V and J genes are TRBV29-1 and TRBJ2-7; tentative D call: TRBD2 (6 bases). Germline V lookup: CDR1 SQVTM, CDR2 ANQGSEA. This CDR3 comprises 13 residues. Trimming cost V 5 bases and J 6 bases, with 17 bases left between them. Written as DNA, the CDR3 is TGCAGCGTTTGGGGGGACGGAACGAGCGAGCAGTACTTC. It encodes CSVWGDGTSEQYF.

The chain combines TRBV30 with TRBJ2-7, with 7 bases matching TRBD2. The CDR3 has 12 amino acids. The junction had 6 bases not matched to a gene; V was cut back by 5 bases and J by 5 bases. Germline CDR1 GTSNPN, CDR2 SVGIG (reference sequence). DNA for the CDR3: TGTGCCTGGGGCTGGGGGGGGAACGAGCAGTACTTC. Its protein is CAWGWGGNEQYF.

There are a few counts of this clone. Written as DNA, the CDR3 is TGCGCCAGCAGCCAAGATCAGCCGAGCCGACTGTTTTTT. It codes for CASSQDQPSRLFF. This rearrangement joins TRBV4-1 to TRBJ1-4; D remains ambiguous. The V end was cut by 0 bases, the J end by 13 bases, with 12 bases between. The CDR3 loop spans 13 amino acids. Germline loops: CDR1 MGHRA, CDR2 YSYEKL.

This clone was seen a single time. A junction boundary mismatches the germline segment, possibly from a read error. The rearrangement links TRBV7-2 to TRBJ1-2, with unresolved D. The CDR3 runs 14 residues. From germline, CDR1 is SGHTA and CDR2 FQGNSA. The CDR3 region is CASGLFEVNYGYTF. The CDR3, as DNA: TGCGCCAGCGGCTTATTTGAGGTTAACTATGGCTACACCTTC.

This clone turned up a few times. The chain has TRBV10-1 and TRBJ2-1, with TRBD1 as a possible D gene (6 bases). V was pared by 5 bases and J by 5 bases, with 13 bases between. Germline V gene sequence: CDR1 WNHNN, CDR2 SYGVQD (reference sequence). This CDR3 comprises 14 residues. The CDR3 DNA is TGCGCCAGCAGTCCCGGACAGTTCAACAATGAGCAGTTCTTC. It codes for CASSPGQFNNEQFF.

V gene TRBV24-1 combines with J gene TRBJ2-1; 12 positions match TRBD1. The CDR3 has 15 residues. V trimming: 8 bases; J trimming: 8 bases; junction bases outside the gene matches: 9. CDR1 is KGHDR, CDR2 SFDVKD, per germline. The CDR3 protein is CATKFSGTGGDEQFF. The CDR3 nucleotides read TGTGCCACCAAATTCTCCGGGACAGGGGGCGATGAGCAGTTCTTC.

The chain is built from TRBV6-1 and TRBJ2-7; 7 nucleotides match TRBD1. The germline CDR1 and CDR2 sequences are MNHNS and SASEGT. The CDR3 loop spans 15 amino acids. V was clipped by 4 bases and J by 6 bases; unmatched bases: 12. CDR3 sequence (DNA): TGTGCCAGCAGTGCTCCTTACGACAGGGCGGGCGAGCAGTACTTC. Its protein product is CASSAPYDRAGEQYF.

The chain joins TRBV6-1 to TRBJ1-3, with unresolved D. The V end was cut by 8 bases, the J end by 1 base, with 9 bases between. The CDR3 spans 13 residues. Germline-derived CDR1 and CDR2 are MNHNS and SASEGT. The CDR3 region is CASRADSGNTIYF. DNA for the CDR3: TGTGCCAGCCGAGCCGATTCTGGAAACACCATATATTTT.

This chain links TRBV9 with TRBJ2-3; the D call may be TRBD1 or TRBD2 (5 bases each). This CDR3 contains 14 residues. Deletions cut 2 bases from V and 6 bases from J, with 13 bases between. The germline V gene has CDR1 SGDLS and CDR2 YYNGEE. The CDR3 bases are TGTGCCAGCAGCGTTACACTAGGGGAGGATACGCAGTATTTT. It translates to CASSVTLGEDTQYF.

This chain joins TRBV19 and TRBJ2-3, with a weak D call TRBD2 (5 bases). The CDR3 totals 14 residues. CDR1 is LNHDA, CDR2 SQIVND, per germline (reference sequence). V lost 9 bases, J lost 4 bases, and 17 bases lay in between. CDR3 protein: CASAKTGIADTQYF. CDR3 nucleotides: TGTGCCAGCGCCAAAACGGGGATAGCAGATACGCAGTATTTT.